This T cell receptor (beta chain) was profiled in a study of T cell changes during pregnancy in multiple sclerosis. TCRdb keeps only in-frame clones here, not all; method: immunoSEQ multiplex PCR. The sample has some 38,000 clones, around 90% seen once. The source material was CD4+ T cells from peripheral blood mononuclear cells, sampled in the second trimester of pregnancy. The sequence was collected from a female donor in good health, enrolled as a control in a pregnancy study.

In DNA form, the CDR3 reads TGCGCCAGCAGCCAGCCAGTGGCCCGCAGGGACGAGCAGTACTTC. It is translated as CASSQPVARRDEQYF. The chain recombines TRBV4-1 with TRBJ2-7; possibly TRBD1 for D (5 bases). Germline lookup yields CDR1 MGHRA and CDR2 YSYEKL. V lost 3 bases and J 5 bases, leaving 17 bases between the germline ends. The CDR3 is 15 amino acids.